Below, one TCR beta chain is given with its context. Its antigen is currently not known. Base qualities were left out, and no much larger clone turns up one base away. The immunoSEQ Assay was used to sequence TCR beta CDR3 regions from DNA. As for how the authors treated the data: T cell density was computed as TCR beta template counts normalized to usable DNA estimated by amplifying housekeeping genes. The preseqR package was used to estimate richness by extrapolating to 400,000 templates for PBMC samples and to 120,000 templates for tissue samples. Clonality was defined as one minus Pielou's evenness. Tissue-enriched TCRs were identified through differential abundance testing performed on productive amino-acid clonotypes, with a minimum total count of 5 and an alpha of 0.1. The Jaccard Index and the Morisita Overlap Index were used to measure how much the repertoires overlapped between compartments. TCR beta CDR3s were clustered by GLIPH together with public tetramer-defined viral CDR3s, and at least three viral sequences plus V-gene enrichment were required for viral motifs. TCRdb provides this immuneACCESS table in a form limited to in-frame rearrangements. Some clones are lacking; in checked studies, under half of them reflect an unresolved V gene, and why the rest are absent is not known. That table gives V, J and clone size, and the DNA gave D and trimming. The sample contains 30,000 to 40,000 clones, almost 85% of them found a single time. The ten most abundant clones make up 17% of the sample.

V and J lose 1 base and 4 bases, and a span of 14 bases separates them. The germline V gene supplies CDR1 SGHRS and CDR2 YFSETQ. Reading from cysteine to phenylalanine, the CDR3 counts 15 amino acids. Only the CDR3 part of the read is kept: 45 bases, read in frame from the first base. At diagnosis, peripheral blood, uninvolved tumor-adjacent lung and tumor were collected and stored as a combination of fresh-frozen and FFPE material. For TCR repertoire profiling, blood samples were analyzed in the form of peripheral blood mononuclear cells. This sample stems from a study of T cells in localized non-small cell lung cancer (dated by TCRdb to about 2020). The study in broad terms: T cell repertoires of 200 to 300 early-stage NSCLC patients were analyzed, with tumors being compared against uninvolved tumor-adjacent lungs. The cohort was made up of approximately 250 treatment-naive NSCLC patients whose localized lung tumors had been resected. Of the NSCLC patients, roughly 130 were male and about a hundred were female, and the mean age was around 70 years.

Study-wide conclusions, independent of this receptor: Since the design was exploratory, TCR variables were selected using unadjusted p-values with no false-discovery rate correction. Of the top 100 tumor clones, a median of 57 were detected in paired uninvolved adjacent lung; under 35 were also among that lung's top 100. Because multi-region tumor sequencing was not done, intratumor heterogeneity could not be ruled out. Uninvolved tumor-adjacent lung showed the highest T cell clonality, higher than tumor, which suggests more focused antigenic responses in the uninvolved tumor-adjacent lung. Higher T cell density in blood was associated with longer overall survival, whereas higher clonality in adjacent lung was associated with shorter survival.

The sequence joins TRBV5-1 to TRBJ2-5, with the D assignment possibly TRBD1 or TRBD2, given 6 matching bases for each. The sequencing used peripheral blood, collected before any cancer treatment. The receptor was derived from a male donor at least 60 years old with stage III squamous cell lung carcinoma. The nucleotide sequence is TGCGCCAGCAGCTTGTATGGGGGGCCCCGAGAGACCCAGTACTTC. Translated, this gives CASSLYGGPRETQYF.